This TCR beta chain came from a study of blood T cell repertoires in COVID-19. About the research overall: Acute and convalescent COVID-19 samples came from the United States, Italy and Spain.

Participants' own reports of clinical history determined their cohort assignment. The authors' processing: Amplification with reference gene primers provided the estimates of nucleated cell counts. Profiling relied on immunoSEQ multiplex PCR, and the TCRdb table lists in-frame clones only, not all of them. The V and J calls and clone size were taken over from that table, and D and trimming were inferred from the DNA. This table holds some 320,000 clones, around 90% found once. This CDR3 has 15 amino acids. The germline gives CDR1 KGHSH, CDR2 LQKENI. With 1 base clipped from V and 6 bases from J, the junction kept 6 bases outside the gene matches. This clone was seen only once.

The chain recombines TRBV18 with TRBJ2-3; 8 nucleotides agree with TRBD2. Sequencing used PBMCs or T cells enriched from blood (not recorded which). This TCR was sampled from a man aged 55 to 70 who had recovered from COVID-19. The CDR3 here is CASSPLSSGPDTQYF. The CDR3 nucleotides are TGTGCCAGCTCACCACTCTCTAGCGGGCCTGATACGCAGTATTTT.